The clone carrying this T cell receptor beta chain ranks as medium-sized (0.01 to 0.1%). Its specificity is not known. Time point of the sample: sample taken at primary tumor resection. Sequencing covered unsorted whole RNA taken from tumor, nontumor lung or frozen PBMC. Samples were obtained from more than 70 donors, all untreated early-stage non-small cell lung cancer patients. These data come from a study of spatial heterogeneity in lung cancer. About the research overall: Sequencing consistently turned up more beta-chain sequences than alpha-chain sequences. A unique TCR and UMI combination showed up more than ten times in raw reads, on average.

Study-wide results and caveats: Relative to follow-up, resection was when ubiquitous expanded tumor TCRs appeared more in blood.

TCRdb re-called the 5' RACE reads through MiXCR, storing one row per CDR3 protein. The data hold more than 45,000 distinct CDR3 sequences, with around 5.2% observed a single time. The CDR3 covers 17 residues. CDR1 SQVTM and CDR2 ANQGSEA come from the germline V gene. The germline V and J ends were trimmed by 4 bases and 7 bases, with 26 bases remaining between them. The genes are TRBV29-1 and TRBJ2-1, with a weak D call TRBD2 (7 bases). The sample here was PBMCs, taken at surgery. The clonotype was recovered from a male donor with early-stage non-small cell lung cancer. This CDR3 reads CSVVGQGRRENRNEQFF. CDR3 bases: TGCAGCGTTGTTGGGCAGGGGAGGCGGGAGAACCGGAATGAGCAGTTCTTC.